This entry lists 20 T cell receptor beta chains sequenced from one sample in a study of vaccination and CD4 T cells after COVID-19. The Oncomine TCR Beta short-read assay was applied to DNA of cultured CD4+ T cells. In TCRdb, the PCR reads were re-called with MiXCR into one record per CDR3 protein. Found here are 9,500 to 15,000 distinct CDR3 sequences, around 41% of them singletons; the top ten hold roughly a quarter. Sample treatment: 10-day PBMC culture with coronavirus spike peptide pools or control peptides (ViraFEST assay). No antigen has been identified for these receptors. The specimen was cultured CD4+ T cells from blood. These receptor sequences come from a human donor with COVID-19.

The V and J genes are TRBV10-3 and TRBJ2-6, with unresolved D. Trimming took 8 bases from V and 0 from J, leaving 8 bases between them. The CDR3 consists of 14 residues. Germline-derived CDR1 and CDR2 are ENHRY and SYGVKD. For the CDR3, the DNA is TGTGCCATCCCTTCGGACTCTGGGGCCAACGTCCTGACTTTC. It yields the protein CAIPSDSGANVLTF.

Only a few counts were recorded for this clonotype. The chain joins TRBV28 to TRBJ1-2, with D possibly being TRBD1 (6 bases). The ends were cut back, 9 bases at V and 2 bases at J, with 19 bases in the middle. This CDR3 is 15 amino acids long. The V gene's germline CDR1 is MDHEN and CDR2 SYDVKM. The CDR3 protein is CASLTGPGGNYGYTF. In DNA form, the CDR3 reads TGTGCCAGTTTAACAGGGCCGGGCGGGAACTATGGCTACACCTTC.

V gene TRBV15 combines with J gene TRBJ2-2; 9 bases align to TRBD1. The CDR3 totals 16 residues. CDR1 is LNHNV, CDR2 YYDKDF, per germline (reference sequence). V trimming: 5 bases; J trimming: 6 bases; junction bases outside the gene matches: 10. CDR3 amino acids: CATSGQGTAKSGELFF. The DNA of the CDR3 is TGTGCCACCAGCGGACAGGGGACCGCGAAGTCCGGGGAGCTGTTTTTT.

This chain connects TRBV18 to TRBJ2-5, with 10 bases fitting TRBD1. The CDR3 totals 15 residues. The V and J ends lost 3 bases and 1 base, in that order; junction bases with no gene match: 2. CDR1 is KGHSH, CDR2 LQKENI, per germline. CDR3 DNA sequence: TGTGCCAGCTCACCGCGGACAGGGGGCCAAGAGACCCAGTACTTC. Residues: CASSPRTGGQETQYF.

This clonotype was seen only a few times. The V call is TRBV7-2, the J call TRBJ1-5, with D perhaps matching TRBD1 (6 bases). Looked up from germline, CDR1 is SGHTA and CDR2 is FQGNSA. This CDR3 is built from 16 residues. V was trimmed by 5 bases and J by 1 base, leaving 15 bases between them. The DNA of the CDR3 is TGTGCCAGCAGCCCCATAGGGGGGGCCAGCAATCAGCCCCAGCATTTT. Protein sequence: CASSPIGGASNQPQHF.

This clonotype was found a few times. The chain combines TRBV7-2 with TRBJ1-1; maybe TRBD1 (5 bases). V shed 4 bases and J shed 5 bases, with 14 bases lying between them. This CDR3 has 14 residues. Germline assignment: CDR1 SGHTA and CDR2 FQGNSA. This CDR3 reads CASSSRRGETEAFF. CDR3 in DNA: TGTGCCAGCAGCTCCCGTCGGGGCGAAACTGAAGCTTTCTTT.

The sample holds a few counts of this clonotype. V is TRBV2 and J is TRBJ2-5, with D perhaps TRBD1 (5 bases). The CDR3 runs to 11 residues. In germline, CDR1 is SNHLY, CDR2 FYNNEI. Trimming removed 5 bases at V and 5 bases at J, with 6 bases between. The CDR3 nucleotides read TGTGCCAGCAGTTCAGGGGAGACCCAGTACTTC. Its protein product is CASSSGETQYF.

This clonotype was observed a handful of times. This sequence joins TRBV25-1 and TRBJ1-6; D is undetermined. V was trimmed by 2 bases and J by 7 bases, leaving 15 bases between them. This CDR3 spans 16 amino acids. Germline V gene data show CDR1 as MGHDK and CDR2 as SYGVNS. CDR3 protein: CASSEERYGVNSPLHF. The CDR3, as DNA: TGTGCCAGCAGTGAAGAAAGGTACGGAGTAAATTCACCCCTCCACTTT.

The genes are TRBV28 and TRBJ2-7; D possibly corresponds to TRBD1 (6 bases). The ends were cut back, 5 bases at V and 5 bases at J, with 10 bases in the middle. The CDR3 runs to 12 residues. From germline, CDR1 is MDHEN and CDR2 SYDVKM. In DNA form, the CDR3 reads TGTGCCAGCAGTAGGGACACCCACGAGCAGTACTTC. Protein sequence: CASSRDTHEQYF.

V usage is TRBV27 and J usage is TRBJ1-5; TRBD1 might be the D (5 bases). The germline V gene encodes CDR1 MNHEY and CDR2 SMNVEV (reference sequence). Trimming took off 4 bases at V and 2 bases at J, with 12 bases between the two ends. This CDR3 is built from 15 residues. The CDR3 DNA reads TGTGCCAGCAGTTCTTCAGGGTTAGGCAATCAGCCCCAGCATTTT. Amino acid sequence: CASSSSGLGNQPQHF.

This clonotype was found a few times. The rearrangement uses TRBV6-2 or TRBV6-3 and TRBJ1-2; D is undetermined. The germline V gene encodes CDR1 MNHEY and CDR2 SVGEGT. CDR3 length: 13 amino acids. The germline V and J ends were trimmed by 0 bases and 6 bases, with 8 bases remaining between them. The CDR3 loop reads CASSYSSVNGYTF. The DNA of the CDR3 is TGTGCCAGCAGTTACTCGTCAGTCAATGGCTACACCTTC.

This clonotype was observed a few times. The CDR3 DNA reads as TGCAGTGCTAGAGCTACAGGACCATATGGCTACACCTTC. This translates into CSARATGPYGYTF. This chain links TRBV20-1 with TRBJ1-2; D perhaps matches TRBD1 (5 bases). The CDR3 covers 13 residues. The V gene lost 1 base and the J gene lost 5 bases, with 11 bases spanning the gap. Looked up from germline, CDR1 is DFQATT and CDR2 is SNEGSKA (reference sequence).

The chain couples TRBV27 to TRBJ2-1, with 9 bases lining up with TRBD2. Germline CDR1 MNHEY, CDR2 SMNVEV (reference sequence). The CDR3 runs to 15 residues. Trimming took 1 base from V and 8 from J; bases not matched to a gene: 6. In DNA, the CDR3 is TGTGCCAGCAGTTTATGGTTAGCGGGGGCTCATGAGCAGTTCTTC. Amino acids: CASSLWLAGAHEQFF.

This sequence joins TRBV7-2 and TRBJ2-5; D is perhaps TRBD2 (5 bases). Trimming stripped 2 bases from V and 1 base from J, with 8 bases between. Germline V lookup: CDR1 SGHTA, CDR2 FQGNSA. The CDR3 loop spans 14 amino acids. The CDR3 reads CASSLRTSQETQYF. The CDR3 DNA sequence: TGTGCCAGCAGCTTAAGAACTAGCCAAGAGACCCAGTACTTC.

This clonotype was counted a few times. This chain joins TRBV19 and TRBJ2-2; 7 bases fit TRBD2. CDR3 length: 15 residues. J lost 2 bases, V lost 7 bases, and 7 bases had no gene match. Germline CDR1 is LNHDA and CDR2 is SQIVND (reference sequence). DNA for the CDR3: TGTGCCAGTAACCCATGGGGGGGAAACACCGGGGAGCTGTTTTTT. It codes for CASNPWGGNTGELFF.

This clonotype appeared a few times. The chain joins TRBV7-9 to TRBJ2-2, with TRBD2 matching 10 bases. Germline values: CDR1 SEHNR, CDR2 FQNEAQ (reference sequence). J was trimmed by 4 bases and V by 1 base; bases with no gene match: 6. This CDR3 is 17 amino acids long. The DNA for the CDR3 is TGTGCCAGCAGCTTAGGGCCCCTAGCGGGGGCCACCGGGGAGCTGTTTTTT. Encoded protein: CASSLGPLAGATGELFF. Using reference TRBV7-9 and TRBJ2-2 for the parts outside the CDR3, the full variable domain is DTGVSQNPRHKITKRGQNVTFRCDPISEHNRLYWYRQTLGQGPEFLTYFQNEAQLEKSRLLSDRFSAERPKGSFSTLEIQRTEQGDSAMYLCASSLGPLAGATGELFFGEGSRLTVL.

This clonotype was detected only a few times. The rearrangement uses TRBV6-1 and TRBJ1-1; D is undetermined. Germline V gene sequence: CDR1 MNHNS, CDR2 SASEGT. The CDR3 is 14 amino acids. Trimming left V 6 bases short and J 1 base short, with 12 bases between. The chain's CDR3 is CASSPSQSNTEAFF. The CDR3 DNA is TGTGCCAGCAGCCCGAGTCAGTCGAACACTGAAGCTTTCTTT.

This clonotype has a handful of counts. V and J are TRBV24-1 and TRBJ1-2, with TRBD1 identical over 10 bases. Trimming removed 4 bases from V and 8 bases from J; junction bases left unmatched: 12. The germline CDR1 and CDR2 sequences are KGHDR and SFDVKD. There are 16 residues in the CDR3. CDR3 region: CATSDSGTGEWEGYTF. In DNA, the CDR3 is TGTGCCACCAGTGACTCCGGGACAGGGGAGTGGGAAGGCTACACCTTC.

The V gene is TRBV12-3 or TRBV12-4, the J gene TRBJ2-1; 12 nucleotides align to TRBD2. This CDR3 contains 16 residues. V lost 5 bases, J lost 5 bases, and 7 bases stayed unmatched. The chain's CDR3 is CASSLLWTSGNNEQFF. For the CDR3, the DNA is TGTGCCAGCAGTCTCCTGTGGACTAGCGGGAACAATGAGCAGTTCTTC.

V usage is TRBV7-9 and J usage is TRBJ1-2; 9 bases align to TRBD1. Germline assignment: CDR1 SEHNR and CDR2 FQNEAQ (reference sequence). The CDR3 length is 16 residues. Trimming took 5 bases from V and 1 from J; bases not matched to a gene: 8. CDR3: CASSRDRASGNYGYTF. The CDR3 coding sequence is TGTGCCAGCAGCCGGGACAGGGCCTCCGGTAACTATGGCTACACCTTC.